Below are 26 T cell receptor beta chains sequenced from a single sample in a study of cytomegalovirus exposure and HLA in healthy donors (dated by TCRdb to about 2017). Library method: the immunoSEQ multiplex PCR assay. The multiplex PCR relied on a mix of 60 forward primers for TCR Vbeta segments and 13 reverse primers for TCR Jbeta segments. Not all clones reach the TCRdb copy of this immuneACCESS table, which keeps in-frame sequences only. Checked studies attribute under half of the gap to unresolved V genes and leave the rest unexplained. Counted in this sample were fewer than 150,000 clones; about 85% of them appeared once. Clones ranked in the top ten supply over 6.5% of the sample. The sample comprised PBMCs. The receptor source for this set is a woman in her twenties or thirties in good health and CMV-seropositive.

This chain links TRBV5-1 with TRBJ2-7, with a weak D call TRBD1 (5 bases). The CDR3 runs to 15 residues. Trimming pared 2 bases from V and 3 bases from J, leaving 15 bases between. Germline V CDR1 and CDR2: SGHRS, YFSETQ. The CDR3 spells CASSFVVPGNYEQYF. CDR3 DNA sequence: TGCGCCAGCAGCTTCGTAGTACCAGGGAACTACGAGCAGTACTTC.

The gene calls are TRBV28 and TRBJ1-1, with TRBD1 matching 12 bases. This CDR3 contains 16 residues. V lost 5 bases, J lost 6 bases, and 10 bases stayed unmatched. Germline V gene sequence: CDR1 MDHEN, CDR2 SYDVKM. The CDR3 sequence: CASSPWAGQGAAEAFF. For the CDR3, the DNA is TGTGCCAGCAGTCCCTGGGCGGGACAGGGGGCAGCTGAAGCTTTCTTT. Variable domain in full (rest from reference TRBV28 and TRBJ1-1): DVKVTQSSRYLVKRTGEKVFLECVQDMDHENMFWYRQDPGLGLRLIYFSYDVKMKEKGDIPEGYSVSREKKERFSLILESASTNQTSMYLCASSPWAGQGAAEAFFGQGTRLTVV.

The V call is TRBV11-1, the J call TRBJ2-2; D gene ambiguous. There are 14 residues in the CDR3. In germline, CDR1 is SGHAT, CDR2 FQDESV (reference sequence). V was shortened by 5 bases and J by 6 bases, with 13 bases between the two germline ends. The CDR3 nucleotides read TGTGCCAGCAGCCCAATGTCAGGCGCCGGGGAGCTGTTTTTT. This codes for CASSPMSGAGELFF.

This clone has only one observation. This chain uses TRBV6-5 with TRBJ2-7; 10 bases are shared with TRBD1. The CDR3 runs 15 residues. Germline values: CDR1 MNHEY, CDR2 SVGAGI. Trimming took 2 bases from V and 7 from J; bases not matched to a gene: 8. The CDR3 loop reads CASSYVTGGSREQYF. The CDR3 nucleotides are TGTGCCAGCAGTTACGTGACAGGGGGCTCGAGGGAGCAGTACTTC.

As regards this clone: At one boundary the junction diverges from the germline segment, which might be a read error. The chain combines TRBV2 with TRBJ2-7; D is possibly TRBD2 (5 bases). This CDR3 is built from 14 residues. CDR1 and CDR2 (germline): SNHLY, FYNNEI. CDR3 nucleotide sequence: TGTGCCAGCAGCCGGGTCCACAGCGGCTACGAGCAGCACTTC. Translated, it gives CASSRVHSGYEQHF.

CDR3 nucleotides: TGCGCCACCAGGCAGGACTCCTCTTCGGATACGCAGTATTTT. As protein: CATRQDSSSDTQYF. The chain combines TRBV5-1 with TRBJ2-3, with D possibly TRBD2 on 5 matching bases. This CDR3 is built from 14 residues. Per the germline V gene, CDR1 is SGHRS and CDR2 is YFSETQ. Trimming cost V 9 bases and J 6 bases, with 20 bases left between them.

The J gene is TRBJ1-1, the V gene TRBV7-6; D gene uncertain. The V end was cut by 5 bases, the J end by 1 base, with 8 bases between. This CDR3 contains 13 residues. Germline V gene lookup returns CDR1 SGHVS and CDR2 FNYEAQ. The CDR3 DNA reads TGTGCCAGCAGCGAGCGGCGGAACACTGAAGCTTTCTTT. This sequence encodes CASSERRNTEAFF.

The chain joins TRBV28 to TRBJ1-1; D is perhaps TRBD1 (5 bases). Germline V lookup: CDR1 MDHEN, CDR2 SYDVKM. The CDR3 covers 15 residues. V was pared by 3 bases and J by 5 bases, with 16 bases between. The CDR3 reads CASSLGGGVGTEAFF. DNA of the CDR3: TGTGCCAGCAGTTTGGGCGGAGGGGTGGGAACTGAAGCTTTCTTT.

The chain employs TRBV28 and TRBJ1-5, with a weak D call TRBD1 (5 bases). The CDR3 is made up of 14 amino acids. The germline V gene has CDR1 MDHEN and CDR2 SYDVKM. V was pared by 2 bases and J by 2 bases, with 7 bases between. In DNA form, the CDR3 reads TGTGCCAGCAGTTTACTGGGGCGCAATCAGCCCCAGCATTTT. Translating it yields CASSLLGRNQPQHF.

The rearrangement links TRBV5-1 to TRBJ2-3; the match to TRBD2 covers 7 bases. Trimming cost V 4 bases and J 0 bases; bases outside gene matches: 5. The CDR3 has 15 amino acids. Germline CDR1 and CDR2: SGHRS and YFSETQ. The CDR3 DNA is TGCGCCAGCAGCCCCGGGAGGATCAGCACAGATACGCAGTATTTT. It specifies CASSPGRISTDTQYF. The whole variable domain, filled in from reference TRBV5-1 and TRBJ2-3, reads KAGVTQTPRYLIKTRGQQVTLSCSPISGHRSVSWYQQTPGQGLQFLFEYFSETQRNKGNFPGRFSGRQFSNSRSEMNVSTLELGDSALYLCASSPGRISTDTQYFGPGTRLTVL.

V gene TRBV27 combines with J gene TRBJ1-1; 7 nucleotides agree with TRBD1. Germline V CDR1 and CDR2: MNHEY, SMNVEV (reference sequence). The CDR3 loop spans 15 amino acids. Trimming took 7 bases from V and 3 from J; bases not matched to a gene: 11. The CDR3 protein is CASTLLGGGDTEAFF. The CDR3 coding sequence is TGTGCCAGCACCCTATTAGGGGGCGGGGACACTGAAGCTTTCTTT.

The chain links TRBV5-1 to TRBJ2-7, with 9 bases lining up with TRBD2. The V and J ends lost 6 bases and 3 bases, in that order; junction bases with no gene match: 10. The germline V gene has CDR1 SGHRS and CDR2 YFSETQ. This CDR3 contains 15 residues. The CDR3 protein is CASTSVTAGGYEQYF. The CDR3 DNA is TGCGCCAGCACCTCTGTGACAGCGGGAGGCTACGAGCAGTACTTC.

The rearrangement joins TRBV5-6 to TRBJ1-1, with D uncertain. The CDR3 length is 12 residues. V was cut by 0 bases and J by 4 bases, with 4 bases left in between. From germline, CDR1 is SGHDT and CDR2 YYEEEE. CDR3 sequence (DNA): TGTGCCAGCAGCTTGGAGAGCACTGAAGCTTTCTTT. Amino acid sequence: CASSLESTEAFF.

The count of this clone is one. At one of its ends the junction is not consistent with the germline gene, which may arise from a read error. As DNA, the CDR3 is TGTGCCAGCAGTGGGGCCCGGGGGGCACGGGATTACAATGAGCGGTTCTTC. This encodes CASSGARGARDYNERFF. V gene TRBV5-6 combines with J gene TRBJ2-1, with TRBD2 as a possible D gene (7 bases). CDR1 is SGHDT and CDR2 is YYEEEE in the germline V gene. The CDR3 covers 17 residues.

A remark on this clone: Distinct nucleotide sequences in the sample also encode this CDR3. The chain is built from TRBV5-8 and TRBJ1-1; TRBD1 might be the D (5 bases). From germline, CDR1 is SGHTS and CDR2 YDEGEE. CDR3 length equals 13 residues. Trimming took off 3 bases at V and 5 bases at J, with 11 bases between the two ends. CDR3 nucleotide sequence: TGTGCCAGCAGCTCTGGGGGAGGAACTGAAGCTTTCTTT. Protein product: CASSSGGGTEAFF.

The gene calls are TRBV4-2 and TRBJ1-2; 9 bases are a match to TRBD1. Trimming took 7 bases from V and 5 from J; bases not matched to a gene: 11. CDR1 LGHNA and CDR2 YNFKEQ come from the germline V gene. The CDR3 sequence is 15 residues long. CDR3 nucleotide sequence: TGTGCCAGCACCGTCCCGGGACAGGGAGGGTATGGCTACACCTTC. Translation gives CASTVPGQGGYGYTF.

This clone has only one observation. The rearrangement joins TRBV10-3 to TRBJ2-7, with unresolved D. The CDR3 has 12 amino acids. In germline, CDR1 is ENHRY, CDR2 SYGVKD. Trimming took off 10 bases at V and 2 bases at J, with 12 bases between the two ends. CDR3 residues: CASSPSAYEQYF. The CDR3 DNA is TGTGCCAGCAGCCCCAGCGCCTACGAGCAGTACTTC.

This chain joins TRBV5-8 and TRBJ2-7; 7 bases map to TRBD2. The CDR3 has 13 residues. V lost 4 bases to trimming and J lost 6 bases; unmatched junction nucleotides: 7. Germline assignment: CDR1 SGHTS and CDR2 YDEGEE. For the CDR3, the DNA is TGTGCCAGCAGCCCGGGGGGTGGGGCCGAGCAGTACTTC. Protein sequence: CASSPGGGAEQYF. Complete variable domain (other parts from reference TRBV5-8 and TRBJ2-7): EAGVTQSPTHLIKTRGQQATLRCSPISGHTSVYWYQQALGLGLQFLLWYDEGEERNRGNFPPRFSGRQFPNYSSELNVNALELEDSALYLCASSPGGGAEQYFGPGTRLTVT.

This clone was recorded a few times. The CDR3 DNA reads as TGTGCCAGTAGTAGTGATCTCCTAGGAAAAACTGAAGCTTTCTTT. Residues: CASSSDLLGKTEAFF. The genes are TRBV19 and TRBJ1-1; D not resolved. V was pared by 4 bases and J by 5 bases, with 17 bases between. Looked up from germline, CDR1 is LNHDA and CDR2 is SQIVND (reference sequence). There are 15 residues in the CDR3.

The V call is TRBV5-6, the J call TRBJ1-4; 9 nucleotides match TRBD1. The germline V gene has CDR1 SGHDT and CDR2 YYEEEE. The trim removed 5 bases at V and 6 bases at J, leaving 2 bases unmatched. The CDR3 runs to 13 residues. CDR3: CASRQGAYEKLFF. CDR3 sequence (DNA): TGTGCCAGCAGACAGGGGGCATATGAAAAACTGTTTTTT.

The rearrangement uses TRBV4-2 and TRBJ2-7; 8 bases fit TRBD2. The junction had 5 bases not matched to a gene; V was cut back by 1 base and J by 3 bases. The CDR3 runs 15 residues. CDR1 is LGHNA, CDR2 YNFKEQ, per germline. CDR3 bases: TGTGCCAGCAGCCAAGGAATGAGCGGGAGCTACGAGCAGTACTTC. The encoded protein is CASSQGMSGSYEQYF.

The CDR3 reads CASTLTGGNTEAFF. CDR3 DNA: TGTGCCAGCACCCTGACAGGGGGCAACACTGAAGCTTTCTTT. The chain couples TRBV9 to TRBJ1-1; the match to TRBD1 covers 10 bases. With 6 bases clipped from V and 2 bases from J, the junction kept 4 bases outside the gene matches. The length of the CDR3 is 14 residues. Germline-derived CDR1 and CDR2 are SGDLS and YYNGEE.

The chain couples TRBV9 to TRBJ2-7; TRBD1 is a possible D gene (6 bases). The CDR3 has 15 residues. V dropped 0 bases and J dropped 4 bases, with 14 bases sitting between them. Germline V gene lookup returns CDR1 SGDLS and CDR2 YYNGEE. The DNA for the CDR3 is TGTGCCAGCAGCGTAGTTGGACAGCCGGGGTACGAGCAGTACTTC. Protein sequence: CASSVVGQPGYEQYF.

The chain employs TRBV18 and TRBJ2-1, with 7 positions matching TRBD1. The length of the CDR3 is 18 residues. CDR1 KGHSH and CDR2 LQKENI come from the germline V gene. Losses at the gene ends were 4 bases for V and 2 bases for J; bases not matched to a gene: 14. CDR3 nucleotide sequence: TGTGCCAGCTCACACCCTTCCCGGGATACAGGGGCCTACAATGAGCAGTTCTTC. Its translation: CASSHPSRDTGAYNEQFF.

V is TRBV5-1 and J is TRBJ2-2; 10 positions agree with TRBD1. Germline V gene lookup returns CDR1 SGHRS and CDR2 YFSETQ. V lost 4 bases, J lost 7 bases, and 7 bases stayed unmatched. The CDR3 is made up of 15 amino acids. The CDR3 reads CASSRQGQGGGELFF. The CDR3 DNA reads as TGCGCCAGCAGCAGACAAGGACAGGGGGGCGGGGAGCTGTTTTTT.

The rearrangement joins TRBV6-5 to TRBJ2-1, with D perhaps matching TRBD1 (5 bases). The CDR3 contains 14 residues. Trimming left V 2 bases short and J 6 bases short, with 11 bases between. CDR1 is MNHEY, CDR2 SVGAGI, per germline. DNA of the CDR3: TGTGCCAGCAGTTACAGAGACAGTCGCAATGAGCAGTTCTTC. Its protein product is CASSYRDSRNEQFF.